A selection of T cell receptor beta chains follows, all from one sample in a study of shared clonotypes between healthy human individuals. The assay was immunoSEQ multiplex PCR, and TCRdb's table has in-frame clones only and misses some. The sample shows some 1,600,000 clones, 98% of them seen only once. Sequencing used naive CD4+ T cells sorted from blood. These receptors all come from a man aged 25-40 years in good health. CDR3s include the opening cysteine and the closing phenylalanine or tryptophan. The order of the fields is clone size, D gene, J gene, V gene, CDR3 protein, CDR3 DNA. A D gene is named only where the DNA matches it firmly. Clone size is not always given. Where it is, it says once, few, many or a class for expanded clones.

clone_size: -
d_call: TRBD2
j_call: TRBJ2-1
v_call: TRBV11-3
cdr3_aa: CASSVQTSGSRHEQFF
cdr3_nt: TGTGCCAGCAGCGTTCAAACTAGCGGGAGTCGCCATGAGCAGTTCTTC

clone_size: -
d_call: -
j_call: TRBJ2-7
v_call: TRBV18
cdr3_aa: CASSPPAPALEQYF
cdr3_nt: TGTGCCAGCTCACCTCCCGCGCCGGCCCTCGAGCAGTACTTC

clone_size: once
d_call: -
j_call: TRBJ1-2
v_call: TRBV28
cdr3_aa: CASSLISGFGYTF
cdr3_nt: TGTGCCAGCAGCCTTATCTCGGGCTTCGGCTACACCTTC

clone_size: -
d_call: -
j_call: TRBJ1-3
v_call: TRBV9
cdr3_aa: CASSETAFSGNTIYF
cdr3_nt: TGTGCCAGCAGCGAGACGGCCTTCTCTGGAAACACCATATATTTT

clone_size: -
d_call: -
j_call: TRBJ1-2
v_call: TRBV19
cdr3_aa: CASSIKLNYGYTF
cdr3_nt: TGTGCCAGTAGTATAAAACTGAACTATGGCTACACCTTC

clone_size: -
d_call: -
j_call: TRBJ2-4
v_call: TRBV29-1
cdr3_aa: CSLGYWGVEDIQYF
cdr3_nt: TGCAGCCTCGGTTATTGGGGGGTGGAGGACATTCAGTACTTC

clone_size: -
d_call: -
j_call: TRBJ1-4
v_call: TRBV2
cdr3_aa: CASNDRLAEKLFF
cdr3_nt: TGTGCCAGCAATGACAGGCTTGCGGAAAAACTGTTTTTT

clone_size: -
d_call: -
j_call: TRBJ2-1
v_call: TRBV27
cdr3_aa: CASSPVPGRDGVF
cdr3_nt: TGTGCCAGCAGCCCAGTCCCGGGACGGGACGGGGTCTTC

clone_size: -
d_call: -
j_call: TRBJ2-2
v_call: TRBV19
cdr3_aa: CASSMSLGELFF
cdr3_nt: TGTGCCAGTAGTATGTCTCTCGGGGAGCTGTTTTTT

clone_size: -
d_call: -
j_call: TRBJ1-4
v_call: TRBV10-1
cdr3_aa: CARDYRAGRYEKLFF
cdr3_nt: TGCGCCAGAGATTATCGGGCAGGAAGGTATGAAAAACTGTTTTTT

clone_size: -
d_call: TRBD1
j_call: TRBJ1-5
v_call: TRBV5-5
cdr3_aa: CASSLVGTGLISNQPQHF
cdr3_nt: TGTGCCAGCAGCTTGGTGGGGACAGGGCTAATCAGCAATCAGCCCCAGCATTTT

clone_size: -
d_call: TRBD1
j_call: TRBJ1-1
v_call: TRBV11-2
cdr3_aa: CASSQGVSRNTEAFF
cdr3_nt: TGTGCCAGCAGCCAGGGGGTGTCCAGGAACACTGAAGCTTTCTTT

clone_size: -
d_call: TRBD2
j_call: TRBJ2-1
v_call: TRBV9
cdr3_aa: CASSAGTSGANEQFF
cdr3_nt: TGTGCCAGCAGCGCCGGGACTAGCGGGGCTAATGAGCAGTTCTTC

clone_size: -
d_call: -
j_call: TRBJ1-1
v_call: TRBV30
cdr3_aa: CAWNQGRAEAFF
cdr3_nt: TGTGCCTGGAATCAGGGCCGCGCTGAAGCTTTCTTT

clone_size: -
d_call: TRBD1
j_call: TRBJ1-5
v_call: TRBV9
cdr3_aa: CASSVGAGGLDQPQHF
cdr3_nt: TGTGCCAGCAGCGTAGGGGCAGGGGGCTTGGATCAGCCCCAGCATTTT

clone_size: -
d_call: -
j_call: TRBJ1-1
v_call: TRBV2
cdr3_aa: CASRTQGLDTEAFF
cdr3_nt: TGTGCCAGCAGAACTCAGGGGTTGGACACTGAAGCTTTCTTT

clone_size: -
d_call: -
j_call: TRBJ1-2
v_call: TRBV28
cdr3_aa: CASSLGTLANYGYTF
cdr3_nt: TGTGCCAGCAGTTTAGGGACACTCGCAAACTATGGCTACACCTTC

clone_size: -
d_call: -
j_call: TRBJ2-2
v_call: TRBV4-3
cdr3_aa: CASSQTPSDEELFF
cdr3_nt: TGCGCCAGCAGCCAGACCCCTTCGGACGAGGAGCTGTTTTTT

clone_size: -
d_call: -
j_call: TRBJ2-2
v_call: TRBV11-1
cdr3_aa: CASSPGDGGELFF
cdr3_nt: TGTGCCAGCAGCCCAGGGGATGGCGGGGAGCTGTTTTTT

clone_size: -
d_call: -
j_call: TRBJ2-1
v_call: TRBV2
cdr3_aa: CASSVVAGSYSYNEQFF
cdr3_nt: TGTGCCAGCAGTGTGGTGGCCGGAAGCTACTCCTACAATGAGCAGTTCTTC

clone_size: -
d_call: -
j_call: TRBJ1-5
v_call: TRBV25-1
cdr3_aa: CASSEWQANQPQHF
cdr3_nt: TGTGCCAGCAGTGAATGGCAGGCCAATCAGCCCCAGCATTTT

clone_size: -
d_call: TRBD2
j_call: TRBJ2-3
v_call: TRBV11-3
cdr3_aa: CASSPGLAGASTDTQYF
cdr3_nt: TGTGCCAGCAGCCCAGGACTAGCGGGAGCTAGCACAGATACGCAGTATTTT

clone_size: -
d_call: -
j_call: TRBJ2-2
v_call: TRBV4-3
cdr3_aa: CASSQGTLNTGELFF
cdr3_nt: TGCGCCAGCAGCCAAGGGACTCTAAACACCGGGGAGCTGTTTTTT

clone_size: -
d_call: TRBD1
j_call: TRBJ1-1
v_call: TRBV19
cdr3_aa: CASSPGQGAITFF
cdr3_nt: TGTGCCAGTAGTCCTGGACAGGGCGCGATAACTTTCTTT

clone_size: -
d_call: -
j_call: TRBJ2-7
v_call: TRBV11-2
cdr3_aa: CASSFVYEQYF
cdr3_nt: TGTGCCAGCAGCTTCGTCTACGAGCAGTACTTC

clone_size: -
d_call: -
j_call: TRBJ1-4
v_call: TRBV11-2
cdr3_aa: CASSLAGSTNEKLFF
cdr3_nt: TGTGCCAGCAGCTTAGCCGGGTCAACTAATGAAAAACTGTTTTTT

clone_size: -
d_call: TRBD1
j_call: TRBJ2-1
v_call: TRBV9
cdr3_aa: CASSPLAGTGAYNEQFF
cdr3_nt: TGTGCCAGCAGCCCCTTGGCCGGGACAGGAGCCTACAATGAGCAGTTCTTC

clone_size: -
d_call: -
j_call: TRBJ1-4
v_call: TRBV18
cdr3_aa: CASSKGTGEKLFF
cdr3_nt: TGTGCCAGCTCCAAGGGAACAGGTGAAAAACTGTTTTTT

clone_size: -
d_call: -
j_call: TRBJ1-4
v_call: TRBV10-3
cdr3_aa: CAIRPTGGSEKLFF
cdr3_nt: TGTGCCATCAGACCGACAGGCGGATCGGAAAAACTGTTTTTT

clone_size: -
d_call: TRBD1
j_call: TRBJ2-5
v_call: TRBV5-4
cdr3_aa: CASSPGTGRQETQYF
cdr3_nt: TGTGCCAGCAGCCCCGGGACAGGGAGACAAGAGACCCAGTACTTC

clone_size: -
d_call: -
j_call: TRBJ1-5
v_call: TRBV7-2
cdr3_aa: CASSLSGQINQPQHF
cdr3_nt: TGTGCCAGCAGCTTAAGTGGACAGATCAATCAGCCCCAGCATTTT

clone_size: -
d_call: -
j_call: TRBJ1-5
v_call: TRBV5-8
cdr3_aa: CASSSSGERSNQPQHF
cdr3_nt: TGTGCCAGCAGCTCGTCAGGGGAAAGGAGCAATCAGCCCCAGCATTTT

clone_size: once
d_call: TRBD1
j_call: TRBJ1-4
v_call: TRBV7-2
cdr3_aa: CASSLGQGPNEKLFF
cdr3_nt: TGTGCCAGCAGCCTCGGACAGGGACCTAATGAAAAACTGTTTTTT

clone_size: -
d_call: -
j_call: TRBJ2-7
v_call: TRBV7-8
cdr3_aa: CASSLARGPTYEQYF
cdr3_nt: TGTGCCAGCAGCTTAGCGCGGGGCCCCACCTACGAGCAGTACTTC

clone_size: -
d_call: -
j_call: TRBJ1-2
v_call: TRBV29-1
cdr3_aa: CSALVVGASYGYTF
cdr3_nt: TGCAGCGCCTTGGTGGTAGGCGCTTCCTATGGCTACACCTTC

clone_size: -
d_call: -
j_call: TRBJ1-1
v_call: TRBV9
cdr3_aa: CASSVETGSGTEAFF
cdr3_nt: TGTGCCAGCAGCGTAGAAACAGGGAGCGGTACTGAAGCTTTCTTT

clone_size: -
d_call: TRBD2
j_call: TRBJ2-2
v_call: TRBV11-1
cdr3_aa: CASSFRTGGPGELFF
cdr3_nt: TGTGCCAGCAGCTTTAGAACGGGAGGGCCCGGGGAGCTGTTTTTT

clone_size: -
d_call: TRBD1
j_call: TRBJ1-2
v_call: TRBV6-4
cdr3_aa: CASNSRGRGSGYTF
cdr3_nt: TGTGCCAGCAATAGCAGGGGGCGCGGGAGTGGCTACACCTTC

clone_size: -
d_call: TRBD2
j_call: TRBJ2-1
v_call: TRBV4-1
cdr3_aa: CASSQASGSTYNEQFF
cdr3_nt: TGCGCCAGCAGCCAAGCTAGCGGGAGTACCTACAATGAGCAGTTCTTC

clone_size: -
d_call: TRBD1
j_call: TRBJ1-4
v_call: TRBV2
cdr3_aa: CASSKGRGRLSEKLFF
cdr3_nt: TGTGCCAGCAGTAAGGGCAGGGGGCGCCTGAGTGAAAAACTGTTTTTT

clone_size: -
d_call: TRBD2
j_call: TRBJ2-4
v_call: TRBV9
cdr3_aa: CASSPLAGGDIQYF
cdr3_nt: TGTGCCAGCAGCCCTCTAGCGGGCGGCGACATTCAGTACTTC

clone_size: -
d_call: TRBD1
j_call: TRBJ1-3
v_call: TRBV18
cdr3_aa: CASSAGGELVSTIYF
cdr3_nt: TGTGCCAGCTCGGCAGGGGGCGAGCTCGTTTCCACCATATATTTT